A few counts support the clone carrying this T cell receptor (beta chain). Its antigen is as yet unknown. This entry is derived from a study of vaccination and CD4 T cells after COVID-19. Study-wide context: The cells were exposed to overlapping spike peptides originating from SARS-CoV-2, HCoV-NL63, HCoV-OC43 and HCoV-229E for stimulation.

Documented treatment: approximately 9-day PBMC culture with coronavirus spike peptide pools or control peptides (ViraFEST assay). Investigators obtained the unexposed donor's CD4+ T cells before the COVID-19 pandemic (2011-2018). Following expansion of antigen-specific T cells with peptide pools, ViraFEST then sequenced TCRs. The Oncomine TCR Beta short-read assay was applied to DNA of cultured CD4+ T cells. TCRdb reprocessed the PCR reads via MiXCR and lists one record per CDR3 protein. Found here are about 6,900 distinct CDR3 sequences, around a quarter of them singletons; the top ten hold roughly 32%. J lost 14 bases, V lost 5 bases, and 11 bases had no gene match. This CDR3 region has 14 residues. Per the germline V gene, CDR1 is SGHVS and CDR2 is FQNEAQ.

Sequenced: CD4+ T cells from blood, cultured in vitro. This chain joins TRBV7-8 and TRBJ1-6; TRBD1 matches 8 bases. The sequence derives from a human donor in good health. Written as DNA, the CDR3 is TGTGCCAGCAGCAAAATACGGCTGGGACAGGCCCTCCACTTT. It encodes CASSKIRLGQALHF. Full variable domain (missing parts from reference TRBV7-8 and TRBJ1-6): GAGVSQSPRYKVAKRGQDVALRCDPISGHVSLFWYQQALGQGPEFLTYFQNEAQLDKSGLPSDRFFAERPEGSVSTLKIQRTQQEDSAVYLCASSKIRLGQALHFGNGTRLTVT.